This paragraph reports one T cell receptor (beta chain). The antigen is unknown. The record originates from a study of beta chain features in type 1 diabetes. Study details: Age, gender and cell yields were alike across patients and healthy donors.

Overall study findings and caveats: For type 1 diabetes patients, VDJ junctions showed fewer insertions and more deletions. Shorter TCRB CDR3s, moderately but significantly so, were found in Type 1 diabetes patients in all four CD4+ subsets.

The authors reverse transcribed all of the isolated RNA, so sequencing captured expressed TCRB transcripts. The table came from immunoSEQ multiplex PCR; TCRdb's copy has only in-frame clones and leaves some out. The sample records around 400,000 clones, approximately 15% being singletons. There are 14 residues in the CDR3. Germline CDR1 reads SQVTM; CDR2 reads ANQGSEA. V shed 2 bases and J shed 2 bases, with 11 bases lying between them. The rearrangement links TRBV29-1 to TRBJ2-3, with D possibly being TRBD2 (6 bases). The TCR originated in a young woman in good health. The sequencing input was naive CD4+ T cells from blood. CDR3 in DNA: TGCAGCGTTGAATACAGGAGGGTCACAGATACGCAGTATTTT. As protein: CSVEYRRVTDTQYF.